The 24 T cell receptor beta chains below all came from one sample that was sequenced in a study of cytomegalovirus exposure and HLA in healthy donors. It was with 60 Vbeta and 13 Jbeta primers that the PCR ran. Method: immunoSEQ multiplex PCR; TCRdb's copy keeps in-frame clones and lacks some. The sample holds over 130,000 clones; around 70% are singletons and the top ten take 1.5% to 2%. Sequenced: PBMCs. These receptors were collected from a woman aged 25 to 45 in good health and CMV-seronegative.

This clone showed up just a few times. V gene TRBV19 combines with J gene TRBJ1-3; no clear D gene. Deletions cut 7 bases from V and 0 bases from J, with 7 bases between. CDR3 size: 13 residues. Per germline, CDR1 LNHDA and CDR2 SQIVND (reference sequence). The DNA of the CDR3 is TGTGCCAGTAAGGAGAGCTCTGGAAACACCATATATTTT. This translates into CASKESSGNTIYF.

This clone was observed a handful of times. V is TRBV27 and J is TRBJ1-2, with D tentatively TRBD1 (6 bases). The V gene lost 5 bases and the J gene lost 8 bases, with 15 bases spanning the gap. The CDR3 is 13 amino acids. Germline V lookup: CDR1 MNHEY, CDR2 SMNVEV (reference sequence). CDR3: CASSRQDLGGYTF. CDR3 DNA sequence: TGTGCCAGCAGTAGACAGGATCTGGGAGGCTACACCTTC.

The chain has TRBV6-4 and TRBJ1-1; TRBD1 is a possible D gene (5 bases). The germline CDR1 and CDR2 sequences are MRHNA and SNTAGT. The CDR3 loop spans 13 amino acids. V lost 8 bases and J 2 bases, leaving 12 bases between the germline ends. The CDR3 DNA reads as TGTGCCAGCGCGGAGGGACCCAACACTGAAGCTTTCTTT. Translating gives CASAEGPNTEAFF.

The gene calls are TRBV27 and TRBJ1-4; maybe TRBD1 (6 bases). This CDR3 is 14 amino acids long. V was pared by 5 bases and J by 7 bases, with 14 bases between. The V gene's germline CDR1 is MNHEY and CDR2 SMNVEV (reference sequence). CDR3 region: CASSPQIQGEKLFF. The CDR3 bases are TGTGCCAGCAGTCCGCAGATACAGGGTGAAAAACTGTTTTTT.

The V call is TRBV19, the J call TRBJ2-1; 13 positions agree with TRBD2. Losses at the gene ends were 6 bases for V and 4 bases for J; bases not matched to a gene: 6. This CDR3 spans 16 amino acids. In germline, CDR1 is LNHDA, CDR2 SQIVND (reference sequence). The CDR3: CASRGTSGNKYNEQFF. DNA of the CDR3: TGTGCCAGTAGGGGGACTAGCGGGAACAAATACAATGAGCAGTTCTTC.

CDR3 in DNA: TGTGCCAGCAGCCTACCGGGACATGGTGGCTACACCTTC. Translating gives CASSLPGHGGYTF. V is TRBV7-2 and J is TRBJ1-2, with a tentative D call TRBD1 (6 bases). The CDR3 extends over 13 amino acids. V was pared by 5 bases and J by 7 bases, with 14 bases between. Germline assignment: CDR1 SGHTA and CDR2 FQGNSA.

V is TRBV19 and J is TRBJ1-5, with D possibly being TRBD1 (5 bases). This CDR3 is 14 amino acids long. Trimming shortened V by 5 bases and J by 8 bases, and 16 bases separated the two germline ends. CDR1 is LNHDA and CDR2 is SQIVND in the germline V gene (reference sequence). CDR3 nucleotide sequence: TGTGCCAGTAGTGGGGGGTGGGGGGGAGAGCCCCAGCATTTT. Its translation: CASSGGWGGEPQHF.

The chain recombines TRBV21-1 with TRBJ1-4; TRBD1 reflects the table's D call only, with no check against the DNA. TRBV21-1 is noted as a pseudogene. The CDR3 totals 17 residues. CDR3 nucleotides: TGTGCCAGCAGCAAAGTGGCCACGGACAGGGTTAGTGAAAAACTGTTTTTT. Translated, it gives CASSKVATDRVSEKLFF.

The rearrangement links TRBV2 to TRBJ1-3, with TRBD1 matching 8 bases. The CDR3 runs to 16 residues. Germline values: CDR1 SNHLY, CDR2 FYNNEI. V lost 2 bases to trimming and J lost 2 bases; unmatched junction nucleotides: 5. CDR3 nucleotides: TGTGCCAGCAGTGAACAGGGGGCTTTGACTGGAAACACCATATATTTT. Translating it yields CASSEQGALTGNTIYF.

This clone was counted a few times. The rearrangement uses TRBV7-3 and TRBJ2-2; the D is unclear. The CDR3 is 15 amino acids. From germline, CDR1 is SGHTA and CDR2 FQGTGA. The V end was cut by 0 bases, the J end by 3 bases, with 8 bases between. The CDR3 region is CASSLTLSDTGELFF. The CDR3 DNA reads TGTGCCAGCAGCTTAACGCTGTCGGACACCGGGGAGCTGTTTTTT.

The chain couples TRBV6-5 to TRBJ2-5; TRBD2 matches at 9 bases. J lost 5 bases, V lost 2 bases, and 6 bases had no gene match. Germline assignment: CDR1 MNHEY and CDR2 SVGAGI. This CDR3 comprises 15 residues. CDR3 nucleotide sequence: TGTGCCAGCAGTTACGCGGGAGGGGCCCAGGAGACCCAGTACTTC. Amino acids: CASSYAGGAQETQYF.

This chain uses TRBV28 with TRBJ2-2, with 10 bases fitting TRBD2. The CDR3 is 19 residues long. The germline V gene has CDR1 MDHEN and CDR2 SYDVKM. The V segment lost 7 bases and the J segment 7 bases; nucleotides outside the gene matches: 21. DNA of the CDR3: TGTGCCAGCACCTCCTCCACCAACTGGCTAGCGGGAGTAGGCGGGGAGCTGTTTTTT. Translated, it gives CASTSSTNWLAGVGGELFF.

Note on this clone: One junction end disagrees with the germline gene, perhaps due to a read error. This sequence joins TRBV27 and TRBJ1-1; the D gene is possibly TRBD1 (6 bases). Germline V gives CDR1 MNHEY, CDR2 SMNVEV (reference sequence). This CDR3 comprises 11 residues. In nucleotides, the CDR3 is TGTGCCAGCAGCTGGGACACGGAAGCTTTCTTT. Its translation: CASSWDTEAFF.

The V call is TRBV2, the J call TRBJ1-2; no definite D call. There are 11 residues in the CDR3. Germline V gene lookup returns CDR1 SNHLY and CDR2 FYNNEI. V lost 5 bases and J lost 4, with 5 bases in between. The chain's CDR3 is CASSSGYGYTF. CDR3 nucleotides: TGTGCCAGCAGTTCGGGCTATGGCTACACCTTC. Together with reference TRBV2 and TRBJ1-2, the CDR3 gives the full variable domain: EPEVTQTPSHQVTQMGQEVILRCVPISNHLYFYWYRQILGQKVEFLVSFYNNEISEKSEIFDDQFSVERPDGSNFTLKIRSTKLEDSAMYFCASSSGYGYTFGSGTRLTVV.

The chain recombines TRBV5-4 with TRBJ2-3; 8 nucleotides agree with TRBD2. The CDR3 consists of 15 residues. With 2 bases clipped from V and 3 bases from J, the junction kept 5 bases outside the gene matches. Looked up from germline, CDR1 is SGHNT and CDR2 is YYREEE (reference sequence). The CDR3 region has the DNA TGTGCCAGCAGCTTAGCGGGAGCAGGAACAGATACGCAGTATTTT. Translation: CASSLAGAGTDTQYF.

The V call is TRBV6-1, the J call TRBJ1-5; the D is unclear. V lost 3 bases, J lost 7 bases, and 4 bases lay in between. The CDR3 contains 11 residues. The germline V gene encodes CDR1 MNHNS and CDR2 SASEGT. The CDR3 region has the DNA TGTGCCAGCAGTGATGAGCAGCCCCAGCATTTT. This codes for CASSDEQPQHF.

Only one count was recorded for this clone. The rearrangement uses TRBV28 and TRBJ2-5; weak D call: TRBD1 (6 bases). The V and J ends lost 5 bases and 4 bases respectively, with 14 bases between them. CDR1 and CDR2 (germline): MDHEN, SYDVKM. The CDR3 length is 14 residues. Here the CDR3 reads CASSSGQRGETQYF. Here the CDR3 DNA reads TGTGCCAGCAGTAGCGGACAGCGCGGAGAGACCCAGTACTTC. The variable domain in full, completed from reference TRBV28 and TRBJ2-5, reads DVKVTQSSRYLVKRTGEKVFLECVQDMDHENMFWYRQDPGLGLRLIYFSYDVKMKEKGDIPEGYSVSREKKERFSLILESASTNQTSMYLCASSSGQRGETQYFGPGTRLLVL.

CDR3 region: CASSDFRGLDTDTQYF. CDR3 in DNA: TGTGCCAGCAGTGATTTCAGGGGGCTTGACACAGATACGCAGTATTTT. This chain connects TRBV6-1 to TRBJ2-3; 8 bases fit TRBD1. Germline lookup yields CDR1 MNHNS and CDR2 SASEGT. V was pared by 3 bases and J by 2 bases, with 7 bases of the junction left unmatched. The CDR3 is made up of 16 amino acids.

This clone appeared once. The chain employs TRBV9 and TRBJ2-2, with TRBD1 matching over 8 bases. V trimming: 6 bases; J trimming: 1 base; junction bases outside the gene matches: 5. Germline assignment: CDR1 SGDLS and CDR2 YYNGEE. This CDR3 contains 15 residues. CDR3 residues: CASTRTGLNTGELFF. The CDR3 DNA is TGTGCCAGCACCCGGACAGGGTTGAACACCGGGGAGCTGTTTTTT.

This sequence joins TRBV6-1 and TRBJ1-5; no clear D. Trimming removed 3 bases from V and 3 bases from J, with 6 bases in between. CDR3 length: 13 amino acids. From germline, CDR1 is MNHNS and CDR2 SASEGT. The CDR3 loop reads CASSDQVNQPQHF. The CDR3 DNA reads TGTGCCAGCAGTGATCAGGTCAATCAGCCCCAGCATTTT.

This chain joins TRBV14 and TRBJ2-5; 8 bases agree with TRBD2. With 0 bases clipped from V and 4 bases from J, the junction kept 10 bases outside the gene matches. CDR3 length equals 17 residues. Germline loops: CDR1 SGHDN, CDR2 FVKESK. CDR3 DNA sequence: TGTGCCAGCAGCCAAGATCTTTCCGGGAGGGGATTAGAGACCCAGTACTTC. This gives the protein CASSQDLSGRGLETQYF.

The J gene is TRBJ2-7, the V gene TRBV28; D is possibly TRBD1 (6 bases). Germline V gives CDR1 MDHEN, CDR2 SYDVKM. The CDR3 length is 14 residues. V was pared by 2 bases and J by 2 bases, with 10 bases between. CDR3 sequence: CASSLPQGTYEQYF. DNA for the CDR3: TGTGCCAGCAGTTTACCCCAGGGGACCTACGAGCAGTACTTC. The entire variable domain, with the rest obtained from reference TRBV28 and TRBJ2-7, is as follows: DVKVTQSSRYLVKRTGEKVFLECVQDMDHENMFWYRQDPGLGLRLIYFSYDVKMKEKGDIPEGYSVSREKKERFSLILESASTNQTSMYLCASSLPQGTYEQYFGPGTRLTVT.

Worth noting for this clone: The sample holds other DNA sequences that translate to the same CDR3. V usage is TRBV2 and J usage is TRBJ2-5, with 13 bases lining up with TRBD2. Germline values: CDR1 SNHLY, CDR2 FYNNEI. V shed 6 bases, J shed 2 bases, and the junction held 3 bases outside the gene matches. CDR3 size: 15 residues. In nucleotides, the CDR3 is TGTGCCAGCAGCGGACTAGCGGGAGCACAAGAGACCCAGTACTTC. Its translation: CASSGLAGAQETQYF.

This clone has just a few counts. The chain carries TRBV11-3 and TRBJ2-3, with 7 nucleotides matching TRBD2. The CDR3 runs 14 residues. Germline V gives CDR1 SGHNT, CDR2 YENEEA. Germline trimming cut 4 bases from V and 4 bases from J; bases unmatched to any gene: 5. The CDR3 DNA reads as TGTGCCAGCAGCTCAGGACTAGGCCCAGATACGCAGTATTTT. It is translated as CASSSGLGPDTQYF.